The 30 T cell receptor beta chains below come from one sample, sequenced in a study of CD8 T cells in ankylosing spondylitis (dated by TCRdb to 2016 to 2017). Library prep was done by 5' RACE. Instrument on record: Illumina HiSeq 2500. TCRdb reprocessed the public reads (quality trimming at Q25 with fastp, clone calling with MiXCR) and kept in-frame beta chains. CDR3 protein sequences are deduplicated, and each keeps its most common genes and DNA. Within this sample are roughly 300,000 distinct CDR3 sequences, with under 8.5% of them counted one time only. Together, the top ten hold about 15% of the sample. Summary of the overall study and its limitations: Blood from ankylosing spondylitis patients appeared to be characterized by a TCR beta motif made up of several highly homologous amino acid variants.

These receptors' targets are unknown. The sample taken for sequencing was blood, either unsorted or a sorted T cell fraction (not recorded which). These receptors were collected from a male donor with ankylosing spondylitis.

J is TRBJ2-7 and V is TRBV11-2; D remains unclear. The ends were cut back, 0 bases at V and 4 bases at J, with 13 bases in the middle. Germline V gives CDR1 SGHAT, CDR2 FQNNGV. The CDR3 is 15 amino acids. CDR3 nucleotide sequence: TGTGCCAGCAGCTTAGATCATCGCCCGCTTTACGAGCAGTACTTC. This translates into CASSLDHRPLYEQYF.

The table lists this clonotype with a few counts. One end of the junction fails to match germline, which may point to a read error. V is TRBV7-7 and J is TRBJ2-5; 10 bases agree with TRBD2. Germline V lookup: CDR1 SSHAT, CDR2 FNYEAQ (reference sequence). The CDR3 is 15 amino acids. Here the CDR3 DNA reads TGTGCTAGCAGCCTTAGCGGGGGGCCGGGGGAGACCCAGTACTTC. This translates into CASSLSGGPGETQYF.

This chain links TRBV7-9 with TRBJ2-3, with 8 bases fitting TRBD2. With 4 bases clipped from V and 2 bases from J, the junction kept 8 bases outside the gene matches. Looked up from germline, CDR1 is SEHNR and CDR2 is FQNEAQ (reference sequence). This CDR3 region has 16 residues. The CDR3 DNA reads TGTGCCAGCAGCTCGGGTAGCGGGACAATCACAGATACGCAGTATTTT. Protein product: CASSSGSGTITDTQYF.

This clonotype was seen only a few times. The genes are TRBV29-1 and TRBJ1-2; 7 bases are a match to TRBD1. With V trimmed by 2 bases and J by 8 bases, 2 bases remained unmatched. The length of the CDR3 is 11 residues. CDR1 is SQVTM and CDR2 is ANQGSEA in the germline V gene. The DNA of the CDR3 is TGCAGCGTTGAATTGACAGGGGGCTACACCTTC. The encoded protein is CSVELTGGYTF.

CDR3 residues: CASSETPDGSGNTIYF. The DNA of the CDR3 is TGTGCCAGCAGCGAAACACCGGACGGCTCTGGAAACACCATATATTTT. J is TRBJ1-3 and V is TRBV21-1. TRBV21-1 constitutes a pseudogene. The CDR3 has 16 amino acids.

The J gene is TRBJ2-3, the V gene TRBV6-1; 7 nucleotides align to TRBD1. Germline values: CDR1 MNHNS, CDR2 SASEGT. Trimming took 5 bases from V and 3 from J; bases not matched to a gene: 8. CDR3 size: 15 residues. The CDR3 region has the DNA TGTGCCAGCAGTCCTCCAGGGGGTTTTACAGATACGCAGTATTTT. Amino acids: CASSPPGGFTDTQYF.

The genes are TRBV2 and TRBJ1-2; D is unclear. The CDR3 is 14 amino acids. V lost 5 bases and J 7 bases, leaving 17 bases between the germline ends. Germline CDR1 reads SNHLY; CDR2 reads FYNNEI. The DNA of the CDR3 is TGTGCCAGCAGTCCAGAGGCCTTGGGCGGTGGCTACACCTTC. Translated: CASSPEALGGGYTF.

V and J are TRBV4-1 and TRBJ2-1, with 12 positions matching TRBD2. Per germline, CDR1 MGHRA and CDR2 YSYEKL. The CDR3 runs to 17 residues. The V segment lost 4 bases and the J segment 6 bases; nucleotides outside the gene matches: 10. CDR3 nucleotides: TGCGCCAGCAGCCCAACGACTAGCGGGAGAAAGGGCAATGAGCAGTTCTTC. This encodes CASSPTTSGRKGNEQFF.

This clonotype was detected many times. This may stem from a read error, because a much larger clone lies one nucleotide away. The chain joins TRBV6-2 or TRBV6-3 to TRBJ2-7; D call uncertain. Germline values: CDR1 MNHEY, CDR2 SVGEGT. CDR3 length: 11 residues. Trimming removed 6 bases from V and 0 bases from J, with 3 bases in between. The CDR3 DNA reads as TGTGCCAGCAGATTCTCCTACGAGCAGTACTTC. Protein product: CASRFSYEQYF.

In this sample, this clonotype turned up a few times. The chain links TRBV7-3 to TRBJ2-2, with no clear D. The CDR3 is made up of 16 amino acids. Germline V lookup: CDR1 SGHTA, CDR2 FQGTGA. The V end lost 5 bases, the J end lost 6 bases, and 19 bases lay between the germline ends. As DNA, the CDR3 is TGTGCCAGCAGCCCAAACCGCCTAACAGTGCCCGGGGAGCTGTTTTTT. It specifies CASSPNRLTVPGELFF.

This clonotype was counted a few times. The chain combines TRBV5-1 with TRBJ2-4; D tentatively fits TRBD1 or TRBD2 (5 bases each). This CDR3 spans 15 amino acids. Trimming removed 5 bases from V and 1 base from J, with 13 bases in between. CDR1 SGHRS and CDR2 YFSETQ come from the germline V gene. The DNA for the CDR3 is TGCGCCAGCAGGGGGGTCTATGGGGCCAAAAACATTCAGTACTTC. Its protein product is CASRGVYGAKNIQYF. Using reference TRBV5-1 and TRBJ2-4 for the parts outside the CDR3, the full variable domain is KAGVTQTPRYLIKTRGQQVTLSCSPISGHRSVSWYQQTPGQGLQFLFEYFSETQRNKGNFPGRFSGRQFSNSRSEMNVSTLELGDSALYLCASRGVYGAKNIQYFGAGTRLSVL.

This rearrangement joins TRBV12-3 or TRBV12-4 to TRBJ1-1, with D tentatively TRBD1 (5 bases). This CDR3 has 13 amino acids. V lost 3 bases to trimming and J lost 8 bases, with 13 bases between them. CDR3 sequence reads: CASSFRQGTEAFF. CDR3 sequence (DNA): TGTGCCAGCAGTTTCAGGCAGGGAACCGAAGCTTTCTTT.

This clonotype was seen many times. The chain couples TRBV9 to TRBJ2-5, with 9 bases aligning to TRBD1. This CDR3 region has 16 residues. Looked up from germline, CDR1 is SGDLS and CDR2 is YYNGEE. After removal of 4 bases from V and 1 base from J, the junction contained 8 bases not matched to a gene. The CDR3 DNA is TGTGCCAGCAGCCTTCCGGGACAGGGCTTCCAAGAGACCCAGTACTTC. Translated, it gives CASSLPGQGFQETQYF.

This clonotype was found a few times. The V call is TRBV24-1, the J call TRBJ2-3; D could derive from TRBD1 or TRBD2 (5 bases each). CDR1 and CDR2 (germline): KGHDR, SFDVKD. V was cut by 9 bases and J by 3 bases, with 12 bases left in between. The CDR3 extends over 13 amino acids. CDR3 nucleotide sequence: TGTGCCACCGCTGGGGGTGCGACAGATACGCAGTATTTT. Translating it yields CATAGGATDTQYF.

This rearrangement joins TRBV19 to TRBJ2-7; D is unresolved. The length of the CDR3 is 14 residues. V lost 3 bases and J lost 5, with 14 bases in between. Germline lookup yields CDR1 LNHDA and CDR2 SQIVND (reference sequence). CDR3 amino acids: CASSISDRTHEQYF. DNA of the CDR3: TGTGCCAGTAGTATCTCGGACCGAACCCACGAGCAGTACTTC.

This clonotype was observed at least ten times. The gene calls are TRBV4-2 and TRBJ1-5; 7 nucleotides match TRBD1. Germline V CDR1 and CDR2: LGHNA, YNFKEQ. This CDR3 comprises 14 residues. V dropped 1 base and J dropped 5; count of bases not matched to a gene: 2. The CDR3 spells CASSQGQGDQPQHF. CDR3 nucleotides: TGTGCCAGCAGCCAAGGACAGGGTGATCAGCCCCAGCATTTT.

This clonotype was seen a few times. CDR3 loop: CASSPRPGAANTGELFF. DNA of the CDR3: TGTGCCAGCAGTCCCCGCCCGGGAGCCGCGAACACCGGGGAGCTGTTTTTT. This rearrangement joins TRBV25-1 to TRBJ2-2; perhaps TRBD2 as D (6 bases). Germline V CDR1 and CDR2: MGHDK, SYGVNS. The CDR3 totals 17 residues. V shed 5 bases and J shed 0 bases, with 16 bases lying between them.

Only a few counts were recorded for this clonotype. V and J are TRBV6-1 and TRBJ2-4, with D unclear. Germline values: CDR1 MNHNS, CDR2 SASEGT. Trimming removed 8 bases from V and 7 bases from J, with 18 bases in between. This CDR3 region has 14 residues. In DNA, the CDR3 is TGTGCCAGCCAAACTCAGGCGTCAAAGAACATTCAGTACTTC. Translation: CASQTQASKNIQYF.

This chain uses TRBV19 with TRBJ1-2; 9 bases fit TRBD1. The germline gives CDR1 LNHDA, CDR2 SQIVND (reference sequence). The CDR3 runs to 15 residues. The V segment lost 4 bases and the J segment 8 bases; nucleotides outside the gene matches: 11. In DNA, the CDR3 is TGTGCCAGTAGTACCACAGGGGGCGTTCGTGGGGGCTACACCTTC. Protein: CASSTTGGVRGGYTF.

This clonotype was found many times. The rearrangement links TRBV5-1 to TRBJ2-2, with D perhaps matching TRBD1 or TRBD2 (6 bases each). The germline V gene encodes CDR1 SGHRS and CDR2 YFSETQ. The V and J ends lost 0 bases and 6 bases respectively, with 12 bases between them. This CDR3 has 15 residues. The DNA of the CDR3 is TGCGCCAGCAGCTTGGCACAGGGAGGAGCCGGGGAGCTGTTTTTT. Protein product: CASSLAQGGAGELFF.

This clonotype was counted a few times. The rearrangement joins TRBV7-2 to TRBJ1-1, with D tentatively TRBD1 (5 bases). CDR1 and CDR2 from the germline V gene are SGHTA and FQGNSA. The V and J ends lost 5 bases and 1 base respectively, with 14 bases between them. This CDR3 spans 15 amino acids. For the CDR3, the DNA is TGTGCCAGCAGCCCCCGAGAGGGGACGAACACTGAAGCTTTCTTT. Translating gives CASSPREGTNTEAFF.

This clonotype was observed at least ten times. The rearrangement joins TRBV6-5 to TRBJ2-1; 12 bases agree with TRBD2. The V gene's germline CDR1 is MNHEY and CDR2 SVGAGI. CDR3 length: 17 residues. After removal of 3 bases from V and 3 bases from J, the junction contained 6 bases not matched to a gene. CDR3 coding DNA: TGTGCCAGCAGTTATTCCGGACTAGCGGGGATCTACAATGAGCAGTTCTTC. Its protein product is CASSYSGLAGIYNEQFF.

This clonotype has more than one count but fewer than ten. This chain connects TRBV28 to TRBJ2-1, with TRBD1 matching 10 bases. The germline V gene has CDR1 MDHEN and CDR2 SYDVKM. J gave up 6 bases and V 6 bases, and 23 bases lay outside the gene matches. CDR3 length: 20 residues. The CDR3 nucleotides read TGTGCCAGCAGAACTCAACTAACAGACAGGGGGCTCACCTTTGGCAATGAGCAGTTCTTC. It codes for CASRTQLTDRGLTFGNEQFF. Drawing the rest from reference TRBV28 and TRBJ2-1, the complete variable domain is DVKVTQSSRYLVKRTGEKVFLECVQDMDHENMFWYRQDPGLGLRLIYFSYDVKMKEKGDIPEGYSVSREKKERFSLILESASTNQTSMYLCASRTQLTDRGLTFGNEQFFGPGTRLTVL.

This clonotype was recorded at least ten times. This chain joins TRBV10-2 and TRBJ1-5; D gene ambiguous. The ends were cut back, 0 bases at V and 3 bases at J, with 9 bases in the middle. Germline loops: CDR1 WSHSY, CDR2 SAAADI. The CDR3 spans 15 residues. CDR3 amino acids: CASSESVTYNQPQHF. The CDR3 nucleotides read TGCGCCAGCAGTGAGTCTGTCACCTACAATCAGCCCCAGCATTTT.

The CDR3 DNA follows: TGCAGCGTTAATGACGGGGATTCAGCTTTCTTT. It specifies CSVNDGDSAFF. The gene calls are TRBV29-1 and TRBJ1-1; D remains unclear. This CDR3 is 11 amino acids long. V dropped 5 bases and J dropped 10 bases, with 14 bases sitting between them. Germline V gene lookup returns CDR1 SQVTM and CDR2 ANQGSEA.

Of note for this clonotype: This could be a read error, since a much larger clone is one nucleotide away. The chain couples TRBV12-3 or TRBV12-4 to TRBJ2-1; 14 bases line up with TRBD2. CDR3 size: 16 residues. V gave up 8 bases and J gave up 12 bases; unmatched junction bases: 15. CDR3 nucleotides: TGTGCCAGCGGTACTCGACGGACTAGCGGGAGGTCTAGGCAGTTCTTC. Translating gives CASGTRRTSGRSRQFF.

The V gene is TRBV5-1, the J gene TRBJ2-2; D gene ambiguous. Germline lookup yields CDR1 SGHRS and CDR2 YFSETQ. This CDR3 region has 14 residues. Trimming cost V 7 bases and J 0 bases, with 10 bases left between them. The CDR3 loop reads CASRRASNTGELFF. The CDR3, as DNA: TGCGCCAGCCGCCGAGCGTCGAACACCGGGGAGCTGTTTTTT.

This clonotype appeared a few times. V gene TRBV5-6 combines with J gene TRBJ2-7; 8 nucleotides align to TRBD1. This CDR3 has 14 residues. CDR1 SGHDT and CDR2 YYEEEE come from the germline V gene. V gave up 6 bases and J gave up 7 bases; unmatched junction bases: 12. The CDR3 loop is CASKTGADPMEQYF. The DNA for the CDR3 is TGTGCCAGCAAGACAGGGGCCGATCCTATGGAGCAGTACTTC. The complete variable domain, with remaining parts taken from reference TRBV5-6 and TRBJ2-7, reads DAGVTQSPTHLIKTRGQQVTLRCSPKSGHDTVSWYQQALGQGPQFIFQYYEEEERQRGNFPDRFSGHQFPNYSSELNVNALLLGDSALYLCASKTGADPMEQYFGPGTRLTVT.

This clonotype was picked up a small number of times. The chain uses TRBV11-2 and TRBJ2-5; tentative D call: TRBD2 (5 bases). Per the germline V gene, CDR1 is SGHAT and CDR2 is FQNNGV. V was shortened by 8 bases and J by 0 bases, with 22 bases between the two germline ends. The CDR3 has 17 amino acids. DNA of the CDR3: TGTGCCAGCGGGAGTGCCAGGACCCGTAACTACCAAGAGACCCAGTACTTC. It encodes CASGSARTRNYQETQYF.

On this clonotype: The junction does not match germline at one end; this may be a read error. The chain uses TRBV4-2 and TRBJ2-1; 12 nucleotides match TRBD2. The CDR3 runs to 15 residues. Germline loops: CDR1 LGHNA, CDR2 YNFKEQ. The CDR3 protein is CASSPLAGGNNGQFF. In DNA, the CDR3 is TGTGCCAGCAGCCCCCTAGCGGGAGGGAACAATGGGCAGTTCTTC.